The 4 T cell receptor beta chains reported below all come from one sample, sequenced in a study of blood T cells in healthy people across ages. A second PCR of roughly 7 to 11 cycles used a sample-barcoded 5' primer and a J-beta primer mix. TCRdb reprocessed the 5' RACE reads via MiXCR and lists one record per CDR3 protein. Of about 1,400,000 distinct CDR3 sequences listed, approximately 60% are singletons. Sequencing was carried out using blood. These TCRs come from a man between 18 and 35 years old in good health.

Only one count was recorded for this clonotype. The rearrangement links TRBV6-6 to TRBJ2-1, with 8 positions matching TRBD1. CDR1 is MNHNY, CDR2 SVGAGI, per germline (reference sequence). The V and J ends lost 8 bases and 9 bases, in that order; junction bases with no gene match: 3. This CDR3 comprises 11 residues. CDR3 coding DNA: TGTGCCAGCGGCACAGGGGGTGAGCAGTTCTTC. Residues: CASGTGGEQFF.

DNA of the CDR3: TGTGCCAGCAGTTCCCGTGCGGGGGATCCGCAAGCTTTCTTT. Its protein is CASSSRAGDPQAFF. The rearrangement links TRBV12-3 or TRBV12-4 to TRBJ1-1; TRBD1 might be the D (5 bases). The CDR3 is 14 residues long. V lost 4 bases and J lost 9, with 18 bases in between.

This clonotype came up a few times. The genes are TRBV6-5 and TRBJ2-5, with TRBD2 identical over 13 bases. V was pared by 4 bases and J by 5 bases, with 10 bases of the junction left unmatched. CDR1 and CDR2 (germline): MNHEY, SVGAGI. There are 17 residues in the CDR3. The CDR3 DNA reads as TGTGCCAGCAGTTCCTCCCGGACTAGCGGGAGACGGGAGACCCAGTACTTC. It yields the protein CASSSSRTSGRRETQYF.

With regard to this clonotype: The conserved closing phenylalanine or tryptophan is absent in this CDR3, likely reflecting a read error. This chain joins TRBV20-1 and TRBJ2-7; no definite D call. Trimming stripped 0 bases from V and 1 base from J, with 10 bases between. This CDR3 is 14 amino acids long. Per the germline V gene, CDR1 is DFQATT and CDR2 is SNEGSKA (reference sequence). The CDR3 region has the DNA TGCAGTGCTAGAGATCCGGTCGGTTCCTACGAGCAGTACCTC. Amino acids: CSARDPVGSYEQYL.